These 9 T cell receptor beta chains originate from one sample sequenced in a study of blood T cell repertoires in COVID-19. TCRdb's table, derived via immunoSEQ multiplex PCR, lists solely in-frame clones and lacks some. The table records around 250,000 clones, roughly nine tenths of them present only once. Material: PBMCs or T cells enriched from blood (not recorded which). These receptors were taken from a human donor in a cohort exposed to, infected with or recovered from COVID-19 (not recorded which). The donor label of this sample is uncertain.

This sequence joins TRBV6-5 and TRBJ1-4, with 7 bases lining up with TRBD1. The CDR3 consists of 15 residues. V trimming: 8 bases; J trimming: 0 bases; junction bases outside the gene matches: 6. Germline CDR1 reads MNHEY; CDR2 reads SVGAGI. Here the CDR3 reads CASRRQGATNEKLFF. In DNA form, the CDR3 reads TGTGCCAGCCGCCGACAGGGCGCAACTAATGAAAAACTGTTTTTT.

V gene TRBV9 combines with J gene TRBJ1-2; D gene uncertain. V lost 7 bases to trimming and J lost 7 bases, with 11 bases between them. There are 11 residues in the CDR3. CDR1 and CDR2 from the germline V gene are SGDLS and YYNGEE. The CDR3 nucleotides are TGTGCCAGCGCCCTCGGGTTTGGCTACACCTTC. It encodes CASALGFGYTF.

The CDR3: CASSQDRFAGYQETQYF. The CDR3 DNA reads TGTGCCAGCAGCCAAGATCGGTTCGCGGGGTACCAAGAGACCCAGTACTTC. This chain joins TRBV3-1 (or the pseudogene TRBV3-2) and TRBJ2-5; a possible D gene is TRBD2 (6 bases). The CDR3 consists of 17 residues. Germline V gene lookup returns CDR1 LGHDT and CDR2 YNNKEL (reference sequence). V lost 0 bases and J 0 bases, leaving 14 bases between the germline ends.

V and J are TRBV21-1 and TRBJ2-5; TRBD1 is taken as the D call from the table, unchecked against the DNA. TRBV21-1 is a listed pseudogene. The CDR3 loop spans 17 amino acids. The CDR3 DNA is TGTGCCAGCAGCCTCCCGTGGATGAGACAGGGGAGAGAGACCCAGTACTTC. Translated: CASSLPWMRQGRETQYF.

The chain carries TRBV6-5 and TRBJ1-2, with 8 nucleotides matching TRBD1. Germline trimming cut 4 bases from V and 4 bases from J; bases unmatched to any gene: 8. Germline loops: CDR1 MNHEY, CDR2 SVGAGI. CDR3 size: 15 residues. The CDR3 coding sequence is TGTGCCAGCAGTTCCACCGGGACAGGCGGCTATGGCTACACCTTC. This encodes CASSSTGTGGYGYTF.

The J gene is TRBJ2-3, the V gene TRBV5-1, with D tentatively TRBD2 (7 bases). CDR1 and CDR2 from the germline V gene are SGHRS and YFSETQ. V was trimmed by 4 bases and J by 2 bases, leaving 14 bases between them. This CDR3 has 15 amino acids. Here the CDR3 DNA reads TGCGCCAGCAGCCCAAGCGGGGACACCACAGATACGCAGTATTTT. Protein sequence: CASSPSGDTTDTQYF.

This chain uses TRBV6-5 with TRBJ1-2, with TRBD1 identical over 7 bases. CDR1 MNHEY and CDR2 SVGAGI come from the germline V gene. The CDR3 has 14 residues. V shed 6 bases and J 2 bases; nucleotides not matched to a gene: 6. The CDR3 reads CASSPRGQNYGYTF. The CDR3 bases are TGTGCCAGCAGCCCCAGGGGACAGAACTATGGCTACACCTTC.

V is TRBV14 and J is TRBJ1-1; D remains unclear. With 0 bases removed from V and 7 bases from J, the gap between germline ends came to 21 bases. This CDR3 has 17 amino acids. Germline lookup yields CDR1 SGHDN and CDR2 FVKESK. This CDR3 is CASSQDTERVWRHEAFF. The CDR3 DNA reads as TGTGCCAGCAGCCAAGATACCGAGAGGGTTTGGCGTCATGAAGCTTTCTTT. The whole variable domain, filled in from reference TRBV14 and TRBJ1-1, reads EAGVTQFPSHSVIEKGQTVTLRCDPISGHDNLYWYRRVMGKEIKFLLHFVKESKQDESGMPNNRFLAERTGGTYSTLKVQPAELEDSGVYFCASSQDTERVWRHEAFFGQGTRLTVV.

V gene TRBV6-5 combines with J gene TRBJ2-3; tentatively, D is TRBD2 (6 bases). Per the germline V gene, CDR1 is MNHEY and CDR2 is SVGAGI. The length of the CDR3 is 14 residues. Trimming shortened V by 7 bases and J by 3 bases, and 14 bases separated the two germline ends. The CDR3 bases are TGTGCCAGCACCCTACGGGGGTTGACAGATACGCAGTATTTT. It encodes CASTLRGLTDTQYF.